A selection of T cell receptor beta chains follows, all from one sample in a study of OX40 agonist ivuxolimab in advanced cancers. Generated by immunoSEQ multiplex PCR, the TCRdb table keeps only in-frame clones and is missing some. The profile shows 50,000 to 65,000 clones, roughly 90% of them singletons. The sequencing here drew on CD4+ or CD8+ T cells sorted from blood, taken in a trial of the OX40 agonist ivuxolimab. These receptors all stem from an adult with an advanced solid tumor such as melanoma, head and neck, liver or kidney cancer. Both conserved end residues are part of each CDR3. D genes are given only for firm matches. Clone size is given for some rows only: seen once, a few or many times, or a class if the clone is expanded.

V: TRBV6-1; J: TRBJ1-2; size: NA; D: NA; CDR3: CASSEPTRREGNYGYTF; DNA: TGTGCCAGCAGTGAACCCACTCGGAGGGAAGGGAACTATGGCTACACCTTC
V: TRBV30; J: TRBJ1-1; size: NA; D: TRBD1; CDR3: CAWSSTGDTEAFF; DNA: TGTGCCTGGAGTTCAACAGGGGACACTGAAGCTTTCTTT
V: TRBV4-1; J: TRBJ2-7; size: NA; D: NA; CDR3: CASSQDSGRWSYEQYF; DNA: TGCGCCAGCAGCCAAGACAGCGGTCGCTGGTCCTACGAGCAGTACTTC
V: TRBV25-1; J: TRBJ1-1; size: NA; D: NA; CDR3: CASSESLGGNTEAFF; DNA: TGTGCCAGCAGTGAATCGTTAGGCGGAAACACTGAAGCTTTCTTT
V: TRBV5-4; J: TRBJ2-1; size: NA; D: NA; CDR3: CASSTRLGYNEQFF; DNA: TGTGCCAGCAGCACCAGATTAGGGTACAATGAGCAGTTCTTC
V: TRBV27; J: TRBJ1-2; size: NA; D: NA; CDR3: CASSLSRSIYGYTF; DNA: TGTGCCAGCAGTTTATCCCGGTCCATCTATGGCTACACTTTC
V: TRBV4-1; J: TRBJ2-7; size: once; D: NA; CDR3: CASSHQGSNEQYF; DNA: TGCGCCAGCAGCCACCAGGGGTCTAACGAGCAGTACTTC
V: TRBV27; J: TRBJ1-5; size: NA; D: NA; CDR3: CASSLLPPGQPQHF; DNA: TGTGCCAGCAGTTTATTACCACCTGGGCAGCCCCAGCATTTT
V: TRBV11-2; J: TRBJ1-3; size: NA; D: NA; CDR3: CASSLVAGSGNTIYF; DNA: TGTGCCAGCAGCTTGGTCGCAGGCTCTGGAAACACCATATATTTT
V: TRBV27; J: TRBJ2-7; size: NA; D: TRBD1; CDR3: CASSYAGQGFEQYF; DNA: TGTGCCAGCAGTTATGCGGGACAGGGTTTCGAGCAGTACTTC
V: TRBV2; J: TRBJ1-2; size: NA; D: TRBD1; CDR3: CASRTGNYGYTF; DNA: TGTGCCAGCAGGACAGGGAACTATGGCTACACCTTC